The entry that follows covers one T cell receptor beta chain sequence. Every sample had a minimum of 6 million PBMCs isolated. The sample comes from a study of blood T cells in healthy people across ages. The second PCR ran about 6 to 12 cycles with a sample-barcoded 5' primer and J-beta primers. A template-switch adaptor containing 12 random nucleotides labeled each cDNA molecule. A single record per CDR3 protein comes from TCRdb applying MiXCR to the 5' RACE reads. The data hold 750,000 to 950,000 distinct CDR3 sequences, with approximately 55% observed a single time. The CDR3 covers 19 residues. Trimming shortened V by 0 bases and J by 0 bases, and 15 bases separated the two germline ends. Germline V lookup: CDR1 LGHDT, CDR2 YNNKEL (reference sequence).

The chain uses TRBV3-1 and TRBJ2-6; D call uncertain. This TCR was recovered from an older man in good health. The sequenced sample consisted of blood. The CDR3, as DNA: TGTGCCAGCAGCCAAGATCCTCGGATTCCCAGCTCTGGGGCCAACGTCCTGACTTTC. Translated: CASSQDPRIPSSGANVLTF.